The sequence of this T cell receptor beta chain was determined in a study of vaccination and CD4 T cells after COVID-19. The Oncomine TCR Beta short-read assay was applied to DNA of cultured CD4+ T cells. Each CDR3 protein is one row after TCRdb ran MiXCR on the PCR reads. The sample shows approximately 14,000 distinct CDR3 sequences, 74% of them seen only once. Germline values: CDR1 MNHNS, CDR2 SASEGT. This CDR3 comprises 14 residues. V was shortened by 5 bases and J by 5 bases, with 15 bases between the two germline ends. The treatment: approximately 9-day PBMC culture with coronavirus spike peptide pools or control peptides (ViraFEST assay). Regarding this clonotype: The antigen is unknown.

The specimen sequenced was CD4+ T cells from blood, cultured in vitro. The sequence was obtained from a human donor who had recovered from COVID-19. The chain couples TRBV6-1 to TRBJ1-2, with a possible D match to TRBD1 (6 bases). CDR3 nucleotide sequence: TGTGCCAGCAGTCAACAGGGTGGAGAGTATGGCTACACCTTC. Amino acids: CASSQQGGEYGYTF.